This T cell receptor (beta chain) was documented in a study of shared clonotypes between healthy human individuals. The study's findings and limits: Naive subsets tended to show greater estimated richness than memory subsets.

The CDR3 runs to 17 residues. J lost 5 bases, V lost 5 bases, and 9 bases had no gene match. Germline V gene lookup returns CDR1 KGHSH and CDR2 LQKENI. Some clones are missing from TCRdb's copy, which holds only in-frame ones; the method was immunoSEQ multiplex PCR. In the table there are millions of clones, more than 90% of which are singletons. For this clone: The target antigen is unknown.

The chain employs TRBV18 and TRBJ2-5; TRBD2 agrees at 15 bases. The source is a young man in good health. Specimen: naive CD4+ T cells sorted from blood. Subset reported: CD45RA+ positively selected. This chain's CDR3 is CASSSRGTSGGQETQYF. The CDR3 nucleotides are TGTGCCAGCTCATCGAGAGGGACTAGCGGGGGGCAGGAGACCCAGTACTTC.